Each of the 12 T cell receptor beta chains below was sequenced from the same sample in a study of blood T cell repertoires in COVID-19. The assay was immunoSEQ multiplex PCR, and TCRdb's table has in-frame clones only and misses some. This table holds 260,000 or so clones, over 70% found once. Sequencing used peripheral blood. The source of these receptors is a human donor in a cohort sampled during active COVID-19.

This clone was recorded once. The chain has TRBV16 and TRBJ1-2, with 8 bases identical to TRBD1. V lost 1 base and J lost 2; bases outside the gene matches: 21. CDR3 size: 21 residues. Germline CDR1 KGHSY, CDR2 FQNENV. The CDR3 DNA is TGTGCCAGCAGCCAATGGTCCCTGTGGCAGGGGGCTTTCACCCCCAACTATGGCTACACCTTC. Translating it yields CASSQWSLWQGAFTPNYGYTF.

The chain links TRBV29-1 to TRBJ2-3; 10 positions agree with TRBD2. Germline CDR1 reads SQVTM; CDR2 reads ANQGSEA. The CDR3 is 13 residues long. V lost 7 bases to trimming and J lost 2 bases; unmatched junction nucleotides: 3. CDR3 bases: TGCAGCGCGCTAGCGGGGGTCACAGATACGCAGTATTTT. Translated, it gives CSALAGVTDTQYF.

The rearrangement links TRBV5-3 to TRBJ1-1, with no clear D. TRBV5-3 is an ORF, and what it does is uncertain. Trimming removed 3 bases from V and 0 bases from J, with 18 bases in between. The CDR3 contains 17 residues. The CDR3 reads CARSSPSAGRMNTEAFF. The CDR3 nucleotides read TGTGCCAGAAGCTCACCGTCCGCGGGGAGGATGAACACTGAAGCTTTCTTT.

In its sample, this clone was seen a few times. This chain links TRBV7-9 with TRBJ2-2; D possibly corresponds to TRBD1 (5 bases). The CDR3 extends over 15 amino acids. Germline values: CDR1 SEHNR, CDR2 FQNEAQ (reference sequence). Trimming took 5 bases from V and 2 from J, leaving 12 bases between them. In nucleotides, the CDR3 is TGTGCCAGCAGCCAGGCGACAGTTAACACCGGGGAGCTGTTTTTT. Translation: CASSQATVNTGELFF.

The genes are TRBV20-1 and TRBJ2-1, with D perhaps matching TRBD2 (6 bases). V was cut by 0 bases and J by 14 bases, with 11 bases left in between. The CDR3 consists of 11 residues. Germline-derived CDR1 and CDR2 are DFQATT and SNEGSKA (reference sequence). DNA of the CDR3: TGCAGTGCTAGAGATCGATGGGGGGAGTTCTTC. It codes for CSARDRWGEFF.

The chain combines TRBV6-5 with TRBJ1-5, with 7 bases that match TRBD1. The V and J ends lost 6 bases and 1 base, in that order; junction bases with no gene match: 3. Germline V gene sequence: CDR1 MNHEY, CDR2 SVGAGI. The CDR3 consists of 14 residues. CDR3 amino acids: CASRAGGSNQPQHF. The CDR3 coding sequence is TGTGCCAGCAGAGCAGGGGGAAGCAATCAGCCCCAGCATTTT.

The chain joins TRBV6-5 to TRBJ1-2; 7 bases are a match to TRBD1. Germline assignment: CDR1 MNHEY and CDR2 SVGAGI. The CDR3 is 13 residues long. With 2 bases clipped from V and 8 bases from J, the junction kept 5 bases outside the gene matches. The CDR3 is CASSYVDRSGYTF. The CDR3 region has the DNA TGTGCCAGCAGTTACGTGGACAGGTCGGGCTACACCTTC.

This rearrangement joins TRBV18 to TRBJ2-7, with 7 bases aligning to TRBD2. This CDR3 is 14 amino acids long. The V gene end was trimmed by 0 bases and the J gene end by 7 bases; junction bases not matched to a gene: 6. In germline, CDR1 is KGHSH, CDR2 LQKENI. The CDR3 here is CASSPPAGVGEQYF. The CDR3 DNA reads TGTGCCAGCTCACCACCTGCGGGGGTGGGGGAGCAGTACTTC.

V gene TRBV4-1 combines with J gene TRBJ2-5; 12 bases agree with TRBD2. With 1 base clipped from V and 5 bases from J, the junction kept 2 bases outside the gene matches. CDR1 MGHRA and CDR2 YSYEKL come from the germline V gene. This CDR3 has 15 residues. The CDR3 loop reads CASSQGLAGVETQYF. The CDR3 DNA follows: TGCGCCAGCAGCCAAGGACTAGCGGGGGTTGAGACCCAGTACTTC.

This rearrangement joins TRBV5-1 to TRBJ2-5; unclear D gene. Deletions cut 4 bases from V and 4 bases from J, with 5 bases between. This CDR3 has 11 residues. Germline V gene data show CDR1 as SGHRS and CDR2 as YFSETQ. The CDR3 loop is CASSIGETQYF. CDR3 sequence (DNA): TGCGCCAGCAGCATCGGAGAGACCCAGTACTTC.

The chain joins TRBV29-1 to TRBJ2-5, with TRBD2 matching 11 bases. Germline V gene lookup returns CDR1 SQVTM and CDR2 ANQGSEA. With V trimmed by 1 base and J by 4 bases, 5 bases remained unmatched. The CDR3 extends over 15 amino acids. The CDR3: CSVEGSSGRLETQYF. The CDR3 DNA reads TGCAGCGTTGAAGGGTCTAGCGGGAGGTTAGAGACCCAGTACTTC.

In its sample, this clone was seen once. J is TRBJ2-1 and V is TRBV5-1; 10 nucleotides line up with TRBD1. J gave up 14 bases and V 4 bases, and 21 bases lay outside the gene matches. This CDR3 comprises 17 residues. Germline CDR1 is SGHRS and CDR2 is YFSETQ. The CDR3 DNA is TGCGCCAGCAGCATCGACCCGGGACAGGGGCCTGGCGGGGCAAAGTTCTTC. It codes for CASSIDPGQGPGGAKFF.